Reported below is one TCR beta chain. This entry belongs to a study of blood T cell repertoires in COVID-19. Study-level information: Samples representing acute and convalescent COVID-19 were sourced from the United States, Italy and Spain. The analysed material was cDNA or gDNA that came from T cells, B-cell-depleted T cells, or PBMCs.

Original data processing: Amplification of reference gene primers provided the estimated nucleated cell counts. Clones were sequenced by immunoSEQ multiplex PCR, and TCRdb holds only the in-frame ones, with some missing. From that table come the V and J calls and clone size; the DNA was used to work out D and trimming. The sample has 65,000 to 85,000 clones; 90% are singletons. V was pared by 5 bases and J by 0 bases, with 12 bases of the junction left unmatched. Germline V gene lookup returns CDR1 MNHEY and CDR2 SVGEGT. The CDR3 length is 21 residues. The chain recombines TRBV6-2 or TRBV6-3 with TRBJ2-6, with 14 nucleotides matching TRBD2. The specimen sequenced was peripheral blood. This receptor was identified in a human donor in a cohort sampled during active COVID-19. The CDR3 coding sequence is TGTGCCAGCAGTCGTGGACTAGCGGGGGGCCGATACCACTCTGGGGCCAACGTCCTGACTTTC. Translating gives CASSRGLAGGRYHSGANVLTF.